These 32 T cell receptor beta chains share one sample of origin, sequenced in a study of read filtering for tumor transcriptome and immune sequencing. This library used around 400 ng RNA and molecular barcoded adaptors spanning alpha/delta and beta/gamma chains. TCRdb reprocessed the reads via MiXCR and lists one record per CDR3 protein. Of roughly 61,000 distinct CDR3 sequences in the sample, about 12% were seen once. The sample taken for sequencing was a population of CD138-negative cells sorted from bone marrow. All receptors derive from a donor aged 40 or over with multiple myeloma.

With regard to this clonotype: Being one base from a much bigger clone, this may be a read error. The chain joins TRBV6-2 or TRBV6-3 to TRBJ2-2; D might be TRBD2 (6 bases). The CDR3 has 13 amino acids. Germline-derived CDR1 and CDR2 are MNHEY and SVGEGT. The CDR3 here is CAGSYRDSGELFF. The CDR3 region has the DNA TGTGCCGGCAGTTACCGGGACTCCGGGGAGCTGTTTTTT.

To note about this clonotype: A much larger clone is a single base away; this may be a read error. This sequence joins TRBV6-1 and TRBJ2-2; a possible D gene is TRBD1 (5 bases). Germline-derived CDR1 and CDR2 are MNHNS and SASEGT. This CDR3 region has 13 residues. The DNA of the CDR3 is TGTGCCATCAGTGTTCAGGGTACCGGGGAGCTGTTTTTT. It encodes CAISVQGTGELFF.

This chain connects TRBV7-6 to TRBJ2-3; D is perhaps TRBD1 (6 bases). V lost 7 bases, J lost 3 bases, and 14 bases lay in between. Germline V CDR1 and CDR2: SGHVS, FNYEAQ. The CDR3 has 14 residues. Written as DNA, the CDR3 is TGTGCCAGCACCGACGTCAGGGGAACAGATACGCAGTATTTT. Amino acid sequence: CASTDVRGTDTQYF.

Notes on this clonotype: A read error is possible here, since a much larger clone lies one base away. As the CDR3 is not closed by the conserved phenylalanine or tryptophan, this likely results from a read error. The rearrangement uses TRBV7-9 and TRBJ1-2; 10 bases align to TRBD1. This CDR3 has 15 residues. Germline V gene data show CDR1 as SEHNR and CDR2 as FQNEAQ (reference sequence). V dropped 4 bases and J dropped 7; count of bases not matched to a gene: 9. The CDR3 protein is CASSSGTGEVGGYTS. The CDR3 nucleotides read TGTGCCAGCAGCTCCGGGACAGGGGAGGTCGGTGGCTACACCTCC.

This clonotype was observed at least ten times. This chain connects TRBV7-2 to TRBJ2-3; weak D call: TRBD2 (6 bases). Germline V CDR1 and CDR2: SGHTA, FQGNSA. V was pared by 3 bases and J by 0 bases, with 10 bases between. This CDR3 spans 15 amino acids. CDR3 amino acids: CASSFLATSTDTQYF. The CDR3 region has the DNA TGTGCCAGCAGCTTTCTAGCGACTAGCACAGATACGCAGTATTTT.

V is TRBV7-3 and J is TRBJ2-3; 14 nucleotides line up with TRBD2. V lost 5 bases, J lost 4 bases, and 8 bases stayed unmatched. The CDR3 loop spans 17 amino acids. Germline CDR1 is SGHTA and CDR2 is FQGTGA. CDR3 in amino acids: CASSVTSGGARSDTQYF. Here the CDR3 DNA reads TGTGCCAGCAGCGTGACTAGCGGGGGGGCCCGGTCAGATACGCAGTATTTT.

This clonotype was picked up a small number of times. With a much larger clone just one base away, this may be a read error. J is TRBJ1-1 and V is TRBV6-6; 8 bases map to TRBD1. CDR3 length: 14 amino acids. Germline values: CDR1 MNHNY, CDR2 SVGAGI (reference sequence). Losses at the gene ends were 6 bases for V and 0 bases for J; bases not matched to a gene: 3. The CDR3 nucleotides read TGTGCCAGCAGAGCAGGGGGCCTGAACACTGAAGCTTTCTTT. Translation: CASRAGGLNTEAFF.

The V and J genes are TRBV29-1 and TRBJ2-7; 7 positions match TRBD2. The germline gives CDR1 SQVTM, CDR2 ANQGSEA. Germline trimming cut 2 bases from V and 4 bases from J; bases unmatched to any gene: 5. The CDR3 runs 13 residues. The DNA of the CDR3 is TGCAGCGTTGAACCCCAGCGGGGTTACGAGCAGTACTTC. It codes for CSVEPQRGYEQYF.

This clonotype was detected ten times or more. The J gene is TRBJ2-1, the V gene TRBV5-5; TRBD2 matches 10 bases. Per germline, CDR1 SGHKS and CDR2 YYEKEE (reference sequence). CDR3 length equals 19 residues. J was trimmed by 5 bases and V by 2 bases; bases with no gene match: 16. The CDR3 region has the DNA TGTGCCAGCAGCTTTAGTGTAGCGGGGGGACCCCAGCCCCACAATGAGCAGTTCTTC. Protein sequence: CASSFSVAGGPQPHNEQFF. The entire variable domain, with the rest obtained from reference TRBV5-5 and TRBJ2-1, is as follows: DAGVTQSPTHLIKTRGQQVTLRCSPISGHKSVSWYQQVLGQGPQFIFQYYEKEERGRGNFPDRFSARQFPNYSSELNVNALLLGDSALYLCASSFSVAGGPQPHNEQFFGPGTRLTVL.

A remark on this clonotype: This may come from a read error, since a much larger clone is one base off. The rearrangement uses TRBV5-1 and TRBJ2-1; D may be TRBD2 (5 bases). From germline, CDR1 is SGHRS and CDR2 YFSETQ. The CDR3 has 12 amino acids. CDR3 protein: CASSLVGRGQSF. For the CDR3, the DNA is TGCGCCAGCAGCTTGGTTGGTAGAGGGCAGTCCTTC.

In this sample, this clonotype turned up many times. The chain links TRBV7-9 to TRBJ2-7, with TRBD1 as a possible D gene (5 bases). Germline CDR1 SEHNR, CDR2 FQNEAQ (reference sequence). The CDR3 length is 12 residues. V was shortened by 3 bases and J by 2 bases, with 5 bases between the two germline ends. CDR3 loop: CASSLDTYEQYF. The DNA for the CDR3 is TGTGCCAGCAGCTTGGACACCTACGAGCAGTACTTC.

This clonotype showed up many times. The chain is built from TRBV19 and TRBJ2-2; D gene uncertain. Germline lookup yields CDR1 LNHDA and CDR2 SQIVND (reference sequence). V was shortened by 7 bases and J by 0 bases, with 15 bases between the two germline ends. The CDR3 covers 16 residues. This chain's CDR3 is CASNFWGPANTGELFF. The DNA of the CDR3 is TGTGCCAGTAACTTTTGGGGTCCCGCGAACACCGGGGAGCTGTTTTTT. Full variable domain (remainder filled in from reference TRBV19 and TRBJ2-2): DGGITQSPKYLFRKEGQNVTLSCEQNLNHDAMYWYRQDPGQGLRLIYYSQIVNDFQKGDIAEGYSVSREKKESFPLTVTSAQKNPTAFYLCASNFWGPANTGELFFGEGSRLTVL.

This clonotype was seen at least ten times. The genes are TRBV5-1 and TRBJ2-7; possibly TRBD2 for D (6 bases). Per germline, CDR1 SGHRS and CDR2 YFSETQ. V shed 4 bases and J shed 1 base, with 15 bases lying between them. The CDR3 contains 15 residues. CDR3: CASSPGAGSSYEQYF. The CDR3 DNA follows: TGCGCCAGCAGCCCCGGGGCGGGGTCGTCCTACGAGCAGTACTTC.

This clonotype was observed a handful of times. This may stem from a read error, because a much larger clone lies one nucleotide away. The chain carries TRBV7-2 and TRBJ1-4; TRBD1 matches 8 bases. From germline, CDR1 is SGHTA and CDR2 FQGNSA. The CDR3 extends over 17 amino acids. CDR3 DNA: TGTGCCAGCACTCAACGGGGCAGGGGGCCGGCTAATGAAAGACTGTTTTTT. Translation gives CASTQRGRGPANERLFF.

This clonotype has at least ten counts. The chain couples TRBV5-5 to TRBJ2-6, with D tentatively TRBD1 (6 bases). Germline-derived CDR1 and CDR2 are SGHKS and YYEKEE (reference sequence). This CDR3 comprises 18 residues. Trimming removed 3 bases from V and 4 bases from J, with 20 bases in between. The CDR3 coding sequence is TGTGCCAGCAGCTCCTCCTCCGCCAGGGGAGCCGGGGCCAACGTCCTGACTTTC. This encodes CASSSSSARGAGANVLTF.

About this clonotype itself: This may arise from a read error, as a much more abundant clone is one base away. The gene calls are TRBV11-2 and TRBJ2-5, with 9 bases fitting TRBD1. This CDR3 has 15 residues. V shed 11 bases, J shed 5 bases, and the junction held 15 bases outside the gene matches. Germline assignment: CDR1 SGHAT and CDR2 FQNNGV. DNA for the CDR3: TGTGCCGGCGGACAGGGGAGAATTCGTGTTGAGACCCAGTACTTC. This codes for CAGGQGRIRVETQYF.

V gene TRBV7-2 combines with J gene TRBJ1-3; D is undetermined. V was trimmed by 1 base and J by 2 bases, leaving 9 bases between them. Per the germline V gene, CDR1 is SGHTA and CDR2 is FQGNSA. This CDR3 is 15 amino acids long. The DNA for the CDR3 is TGTGCCAGCAGCTTAGACAGCTTGGCTGGAAACACCATATATTTT. Amino acids: CASSLDSLAGNTIYF.

This clonotype was counted ten times or more. J is TRBJ2-7 and V is TRBV11-2; 9 bases match TRBD1. Germline V gene lookup returns CDR1 SGHAT and CDR2 FQNNGV. The CDR3 is 17 amino acids. V was clipped by 5 bases and J by 2 bases; unmatched bases: 13. The DNA for the CDR3 is TGTGCCAGCAGCCCCCCCTACAGGGGGCGGGAAACCTACGAGCAGTACTTC. Translating gives CASSPPYRGRETYEQYF.

As for this clonotype: This sequence may be a read error, since a much larger clone differs from it by one base. The genes are TRBV7-6 and TRBJ2-2; unclear D gene. The CDR3 runs to 15 residues. The V gene lost 5 bases and the J gene lost 8 bases, with 18 bases spanning the gap. The germline gives CDR1 SGHVS, CDR2 FNYEAQ. The chain's CDR3 is CASSERVVFPGELFF. The CDR3, as DNA: TGTGCCAGCAGCGAAAGGGTAGTCTTCCCAGGGGAGCTGTTTTTT.

At least ten counts were recorded for this clonotype. The chain recombines TRBV27 with TRBJ2-7, with 7 bases aligning to TRBD1. The CDR3 sequence is 14 residues long. Germline values: CDR1 MNHEY, CDR2 SMNVEV (reference sequence). The V segment lost 7 bases and the J segment 1 base; nucleotides outside the gene matches: 7. The CDR3 sequence: CASMRGHSSYEQYF. The DNA for the CDR3 is TGTGCCAGCATGAGGGGGCACTCTTCCTACGAGCAGTACTTC.

This clonotype has at least ten counts. J is TRBJ1-1 and V is TRBV6-5; D call uncertain. The CDR3 sequence is 14 residues long. V was pared by 0 bases and J by 1 base, with 6 bases between. Germline V gene lookup returns CDR1 MNHEY and CDR2 SVGAGI. The CDR3 here is CASSYSMENTEAFF. For the CDR3, the DNA is TGTGCCAGCAGTTACTCGATGGAGAACACTGAAGCTTTCTTT.

This clonotype was seen repeatedly, ten times or more. The V and J genes are TRBV29-1 and TRBJ2-4, with 7 bases that match TRBD2. The trim removed 3 bases at V and 8 bases at J, leaving 7 bases unmatched. CDR3 size: 13 residues. Germline V gene lookup returns CDR1 SQVTM and CDR2 ANQGSEA. CDR3 sequence reads: CSVDSGGGDIQYF. Here the CDR3 DNA reads TGCAGCGTTGATTCGGGGGGAGGGGACATTCAGTACTTC.

This clonotype was detected ten times or more. J is TRBJ2-1 and V is TRBV27, with unresolved D. Germline values: CDR1 MNHEY, CDR2 SMNVEV (reference sequence). CDR3 length: 12 residues. V lost 3 bases, J lost 8 bases, and 8 bases lay in between. For the CDR3, the DNA is TGTGCCAGCAGTTTCTTTCCCCATGAGCAGTTCTTC. Protein product: CASSFFPHEQFF.

This clonotype showed up many times. The chain joins TRBV6-6 to TRBJ1-5; maybe TRBD1 (5 bases). The V gene's germline CDR1 is MNHNY and CDR2 SVGAGI (reference sequence). Trimming took 0 bases from V and 1 from J, leaving 19 bases between them. The CDR3 is 19 residues long. The CDR3: CASSYSPVGGGHSNQPQHF. The CDR3 coding sequence is TGTGCCAGCAGTTACTCTCCCGTGGGGGGTGGCCACAGCAATCAGCCCCAGCATTTT.

This chain joins TRBV4-1 and TRBJ2-3; D is uncertain. This CDR3 contains 13 residues. CDR1 is MGHRA, CDR2 YSYEKL, per germline. V was trimmed by 8 bases and J by 4 bases, leaving 13 bases between them. The CDR3 region is CASQADVPDTQYF. The CDR3 DNA reads TGCGCCAGCCAGGCCGACGTACCAGATACGCAGTATTTT.

This clonotype was detected many times. This rearrangement joins TRBV6-5 to TRBJ2-1; D ambiguous. Trimming left V 2 bases short and J 5 bases short, with 16 bases between. The CDR3 runs to 16 residues. Germline-derived CDR1 and CDR2 are MNHEY and SVGAGI. CDR3: CASSYRIRVTHNEQFF. DNA for the CDR3: TGTGCCAGCAGTTACAGGATTCGGGTAACGCACAATGAGCAGTTCTTC.

This clonotype was seen ten or more times. V gene TRBV28 combines with J gene TRBJ2-1; 11 bases fit TRBD2. There are 14 residues in the CDR3. J lost 9 bases, V lost 5 bases, and 6 bases had no gene match. CDR1 is MDHEN, CDR2 SYDVKM, per germline. The CDR3 DNA reads TGTGCCAGCAGTGCTAGCGGGGGGTCGGCTGAGCAGTTCTTC. It translates to CASSASGGSAEQFF.

This clonotype was detected many times. This chain's CDR3 is CASSKGGTANNEQFF. DNA of the CDR3: TGTGCCAGCAGTAAAGGTGGGACAGCGAACAATGAGCAGTTCTTC. V usage is TRBV6-1 and J usage is TRBJ2-1, with 7 bases aligning to TRBD1. Germline V CDR1 and CDR2: MNHNS, SASEGT. The ends lost 5 bases at V and 5 bases at J; junction bases unmatched: 9. There are 15 residues in the CDR3.

This clonotype has a count of ten or more. The chain links TRBV28 to TRBJ1-5; tentatively, D is TRBD1 (6 bases). In germline, CDR1 is MDHEN, CDR2 SYDVKM. The CDR3 totals 16 residues. V was cut by 0 bases and J by 2 bases, with 11 bases left in between. The CDR3 region is CASSLWRGDGNQPQHF. CDR3 coding DNA: TGTGCCAGCAGTTTATGGAGGGGGGATGGCAATCAGCCCCAGCATTTT. The full variable domain, with the rest looked up from reference TRBV28 and TRBJ1-5, is DVKVTQSSRYLVKRTGEKVFLECVQDMDHENMFWYRQDPGLGLRLIYFSYDVKMKEKGDIPEGYSVSREKKERFSLILESASTNQTSMYLCASSLWRGDGNQPQHFGDGTRLSIL.

Many counts were recorded for this clonotype. This sequence joins TRBV28 and TRBJ2-7, with TRBD2 matching over 11 bases. The CDR3 covers 18 residues. With 6 bases clipped from V and 4 bases from J, the junction kept 17 bases outside the gene matches. The germline V gene has CDR1 MDHEN and CDR2 SYDVKM. This CDR3 is CASSLFSEIASGGYEQYF. The CDR3, as DNA: TGTGCCAGCAGCCTATTTAGCGAGATCGCTAGCGGGGGGTACGAGCAGTACTTC.

This clonotype was counted at least ten times. The chain employs TRBV3-1 and TRBJ1-1; 7 nucleotides match TRBD1. The V gene end was trimmed by 10 bases and the J gene end by 3 bases; junction bases not matched to a gene: 11. Germline V CDR1 and CDR2: LGHDT, YNNKEL (reference sequence). There are 14 residues in the CDR3. CDR3 sequence reads: CAIARSTGYTEAFF. Here the CDR3 DNA reads TGTGCCATAGCCCGGTCGACAGGGTACACTGAAGCTTTCTTT.

The sample holds many counts of this clonotype. In nucleotides, the CDR3 is TGTGCCAGCAGCTTGTTGGTTCAGGGAGAATCACCCCTCCACTTT. This gives the protein CASSLLVQGESPLHF. The chain recombines TRBV5-4 with TRBJ1-6; D possibly corresponds to TRBD1 (5 bases). V dropped 1 base and J dropped 10 bases, with 15 bases sitting between them. The CDR3 length is 15 residues. CDR1 is SGHNT, CDR2 YYREEE, per germline (reference sequence). The whole variable domain, filled in from reference TRBV5-4 and TRBJ1-6, reads ETGVTQSPTHLIKTRGQQVTLRCSSQSGHNTVSWYQQALGQGPQFIFQYYREEENGRGNFPPRFSGLQFPNYSSELNVNALELDDSALYLCASSLLVQGESPLHFGNGTRLTVT.